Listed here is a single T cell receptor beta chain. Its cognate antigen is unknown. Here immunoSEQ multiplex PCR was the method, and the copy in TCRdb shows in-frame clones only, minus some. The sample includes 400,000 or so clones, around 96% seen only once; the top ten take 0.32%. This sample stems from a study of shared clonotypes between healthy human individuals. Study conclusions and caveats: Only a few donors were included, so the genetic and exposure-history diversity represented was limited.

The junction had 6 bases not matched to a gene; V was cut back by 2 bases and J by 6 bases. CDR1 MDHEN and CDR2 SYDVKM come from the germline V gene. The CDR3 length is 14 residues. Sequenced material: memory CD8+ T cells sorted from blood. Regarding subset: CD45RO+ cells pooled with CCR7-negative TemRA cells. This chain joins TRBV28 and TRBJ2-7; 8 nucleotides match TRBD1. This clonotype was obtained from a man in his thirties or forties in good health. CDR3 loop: CASSLGQGVVEQYF. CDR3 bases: TGTGCCAGCAGTTTAGGACAGGGAGTTGTCGAGCAGTACTTC. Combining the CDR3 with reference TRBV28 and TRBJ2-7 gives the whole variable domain DVKVTQSSRYLVKRTGEKVFLECVQDMDHENMFWYRQDPGLGLRLIYFSYDVKMKEKGDIPEGYSVSREKKERFSLILESASTNQTSMYLCASSLGQGVVEQYFGPGTRLTVT.